Presented here are 22 T cell receptor beta chains from one specimen sequenced in a study of cytomegalovirus exposure and HLA in healthy donors. The PCR made use of 60 Vbeta and 13 Jbeta primers. Sequenced by immunoSEQ multiplex PCR; TCRdb stores in-frame clones only, minus some. The table records about 200,000 clones, around 83% of them present only once. Sequenced material: PBMCs. These receptors came from a girl between 10 and 17 years old in good health and CMV-seronegative.

The rearrangement joins TRBV21-1 to TRBJ2-7; the D call in the table, TRBD2, was not verified against the DNA. TRBV21-1 is classified as a pseudogene. The CDR3 contains 16 residues. The CDR3 reads CASSQKLGLSVYEQYF. The CDR3 DNA is TGTGCCAGCAGTCAAAAGCTAGGCTTGTCCGTCTACGAGCAGTACTTC.

This clone was detected a few times. This chain joins TRBV27 and TRBJ1-1; TRBD1 is a possible D gene (5 bases). Germline CDR1 and CDR2: MNHEY and SMNVEV (reference sequence). CDR3 length: 17 amino acids. V was pared by 7 bases and J by 0 bases, with 21 bases between. CDR3 nucleotide sequence: TGTGCCAGCACCCCCTGGGGGACGGGGGTCATGAACACTGAAGCTTTCTTT. Its translation is CASTPWGTGVMNTEAFF.

In DNA form, the CDR3 reads TGTGCCATCAGTGACGGGACAGTGGCTTTCTTT. This codes for CAISDGTVAFF. The genes are TRBV10-3 and TRBJ1-1; 7 nucleotides agree with TRBD1. CDR1 ENHRY and CDR2 SYGVKD come from the germline V gene. Germline trimming cut 3 bases from V and 11 bases from J; bases unmatched to any gene: 3. CDR3 length: 11 amino acids.

This chain links TRBV28 with TRBJ2-3, with D hard to call. Germline V gene lookup returns CDR1 MDHEN and CDR2 SYDVKM. CDR3 size: 12 residues. V lost 3 bases and J 2 bases, leaving 3 bases between the germline ends. The CDR3 reads CASSFLTDTQYF. CDR3 in DNA: TGTGCCAGCAGTTTCCTCACAGATACGCAGTATTTT.

This rearrangement joins TRBV5-5 to TRBJ1-2; 9 bases line up with TRBD1. Germline CDR1 is SGHKS and CDR2 is YYEKEE (reference sequence). This CDR3 has 15 amino acids. Trimming at V came to 5 bases and at J to 3 bases, leaving 8 bases not matched to a gene. The CDR3 here is CASSSGTGLDYGYTF. The DNA of the CDR3 is TGTGCCAGCAGTTCGGGGACAGGGCTGGACTATGGCTACACCTTC.

This rearrangement joins TRBV28 to TRBJ1-2, with D possibly TRBD1 on 6 matching bases. Germline V gives CDR1 MDHEN, CDR2 SYDVKM. The CDR3 sequence is 15 residues long. Trimming removed 3 bases from V and 4 bases from J, with 15 bases in between. CDR3 sequence reads: CASSFSGGEIYGYTF. The CDR3, as DNA: TGTGCCAGCAGTTTTAGCGGGGGCGAGATCTATGGCTACACCTTC.

This chain joins TRBV7-2 and TRBJ1-2; possible D gene TRBD1, 5 bases. With 2 bases removed from V and 1 base from J, the gap between germline ends came to 17 bases. Germline V gene lookup returns CDR1 SGHTA and CDR2 FQGNSA. CDR3 length: 17 amino acids. The CDR3 protein is CASSLIGAQLFNYGYTF. CDR3 coding DNA: TGTGCCAGCAGCTTAATTGGGGCCCAGCTTTTTAACTATGGCTACACCTTC.

This chain connects TRBV5-4 to TRBJ2-7; TRBD2 is a possible D gene (5 bases). CDR3 size: 14 residues. V lost 0 bases to trimming and J lost 1 base, with 8 bases between them. CDR1 is SGHNT and CDR2 is YYREEE in the germline V gene (reference sequence). The CDR3 DNA sequence: TGTGCCAGCAGCTTGGAAAGGGAGTCCTACGAGCAGTACTTC. Protein product: CASSLERESYEQYF.

This chain uses TRBV5-1 with TRBJ2-3; 8 bases align to TRBD1. With V trimmed by 3 bases and J by 6 bases, 9 bases remained unmatched. From germline, CDR1 is SGHRS and CDR2 YFSETQ. There are 15 residues in the CDR3. The CDR3, as DNA: TGCGCCAGCAGCTCCGGACAGGGCCTAAGGGATACGCAGTATTTT. It encodes CASSSGQGLRDTQYF.

The rearrangement uses TRBV15 and TRBJ2-5; D is perhaps TRBD2 (5 bases). Trimming shortened V by 2 bases and J by 4 bases, and 11 bases separated the two germline ends. The CDR3 is 14 amino acids. Germline V lookup: CDR1 LNHNV, CDR2 YYDKDF (reference sequence). The CDR3 spells CATSRPRDGETQYF. CDR3 nucleotide sequence: TGTGCCACCAGCAGACCTCGGGATGGAGAGACCCAGTACTTC.

As regards this clone: One junction end does not reproduce the germline sequence, and a read error may be involved. The chain links TRBV10-3 to TRBJ2-1, with TRBD2 matching over 8 bases. The CDR3 is made up of 14 amino acids. CDR1 is ENHRY and CDR2 is SYGVKD in the germline V gene. CDR3 amino acids: CAISLAGDYTEQFF. The CDR3 nucleotides read TGTGCCATCAGCCTAGCGGGTGATTACACTGAGCAGTTCTTC.

This clone was seen once. The rearrangement joins TRBV6-6 to TRBJ2-1, with D possibly being TRBD1 (5 bases). The CDR3 loop spans 15 amino acids. Trimming cost V 10 bases and J 0 bases, with 16 bases left between them. Germline V gene lookup returns CDR1 MNHNY and CDR2 SVGAGI (reference sequence). The CDR3 is CATSSRAFSYNEQFF. The CDR3, as DNA: TGTGCCACCTCATCCAGGGCCTTCTCCTACAATGAGCAGTTCTTC.

V and J are TRBV11-2 and TRBJ2-7; no clear D. The germline V gene encodes CDR1 SGHAT and CDR2 FQNNGV. The CDR3 is 12 amino acids. Trimming pared 6 bases from V and 0 bases from J, leaving 6 bases between. This CDR3 is CASSYNSYEQYF. The CDR3, as DNA: TGTGCCAGCAGTTATAACTCCTACGAGCAGTACTTC.

This clone was picked up a small number of times. The chain links TRBV19 to TRBJ1-2; 9 bases agree with TRBD1. From germline, CDR1 is LNHDA and CDR2 SQIVND (reference sequence). This CDR3 has 15 amino acids. Germline trimming cut 5 bases from V and 3 bases from J; bases unmatched to any gene: 7. The CDR3 DNA reads TGTGCCAGTAGTGCCCACAGGGGGCAGGACTATGGCTACACCTTC. Its protein product is CASSAHRGQDYGYTF.

The chain links TRBV19 to TRBJ1-3; D unclear. This CDR3 has 13 amino acids. Germline values: CDR1 LNHDA, CDR2 SQIVND (reference sequence). Between the trimmed V and J ends, which lost 7 bases and 0 bases, there was a span of 7 bases. In nucleotides, the CDR3 is TGTGCCAGTACCCCCAGCTCTGGAAACACCATATATTTT. Protein product: CASTPSSGNTIYF.

This CDR3 reads CASSEPRTDSSYEQYF. The DNA of the CDR3 is TGTGCCAGCAGTGAACCGCGGACTGATAGCTCCTACGAGCAGTACTTC. The chain joins TRBV6-1 to TRBJ2-7, with D possibly TRBD2 on 5 matching bases. Trimming shortened V by 2 bases and J by 0 bases, and 14 bases separated the two germline ends. Germline assignment: CDR1 MNHNS and CDR2 SASEGT. This CDR3 comprises 16 residues.

V usage is TRBV7-6 and J usage is TRBJ1-2; D is uncertain. V gave up 3 bases and J gave up 0 bases, with 8 bases separating them. Germline V gene lookup returns CDR1 SGHVS and CDR2 FNYEAQ. CDR3 length: 14 amino acids. The CDR3 coding sequence is TGTGCCAGCAGCTTGATGGGAGCTAACTATGGCTACACCTTC. This translates into CASSLMGANYGYTF.

This clone has a handful of counts. The CDR3 nucleotides read TGTGCCAGCAGCGCAGGGACTAGCGGGAAGGAGCAGTACTTC. It yields the protein CASSAGTSGKEQYF. This rearrangement joins TRBV5-4 to TRBJ2-7, with 13 bases matching TRBD2. The CDR3 has 14 amino acids. Germline V gene lookup returns CDR1 SGHNT and CDR2 YYREEE (reference sequence). The junction had 5 bases not matched to a gene; V was cut back by 4 bases and J by 7 bases.

This clone was observed a handful of times. The rearrangement uses TRBV6-4 and TRBJ2-1, with 14 nucleotides matching TRBD2. The germline CDR1 and CDR2 sequences are MRHNA and SNTAGT. The length of the CDR3 is 15 residues. The V segment lost 4 bases and the J segment 7 bases; nucleotides outside the gene matches: 3. The CDR3 DNA reads TGTGCCAGCAGTGTCGGACTAGCGGGGGGAAATGAGCAGTTCTTC. This codes for CASSVGLAGGNEQFF.

This clone was observed a handful of times. This chain uses TRBV27 with TRBJ1-4; D gene ambiguous. This CDR3 has 17 residues. CDR1 is MNHEY, CDR2 SMNVEV, per germline (reference sequence). The V gene lost 2 bases and the J gene lost 7 bases, with 20 bases spanning the gap. This chain's CDR3 is CASSLGVRGLLGEKLFF. The CDR3, as DNA: TGTGCCAGCAGTTTAGGTGTCAGAGGGTTGTTAGGTGAAAAACTGTTTTTT.

The gene calls are TRBV11-2 and TRBJ2-7; D is unclear. The CDR3 runs 14 residues. The germline CDR1 and CDR2 sequences are SGHAT and FQNNGV. Trimming removed 5 bases from V and 2 bases from J, with 13 bases in between. The chain's CDR3 is CASSPRPGTYEQYF. In nucleotides, the CDR3 is TGTGCCAGCAGCCCGCGGCCTGGAACCTACGAGCAGTACTTC.

The rearrangement uses TRBV4-3 and TRBJ2-3; 8 positions agree with TRBD2. V shed 0 bases and J 6 bases; nucleotides not matched to a gene: 8. Germline values: CDR1 LGHNA, CDR2 YSLEER. This CDR3 region has 16 residues. The CDR3 spells CASSQDTLAARDTQYF. In nucleotides, the CDR3 is TGCGCCAGCAGCCAAGACACACTAGCGGCTAGGGATACGCAGTATTTT.